This is a list of T cell receptor beta chains from one sample in a study of cytomegalovirus exposure and HLA in healthy donors. Assay: immunoSEQ multiplex PCR; the TCRdb copy retains only in-frame clones and omits some. Of roughly 110,000 clones listed, about 61% are singletons. Specimen: PBMCs. The receptors were sampled from a man aged 18 to 29 in good health and CMV-seropositive. CDR3s include the opening cysteine and the closing phenylalanine or tryptophan. The D gene is left open where the match is weak. Clone size is shown for a subset of rows, as once, few, many or a class of expanded clone.

j_call	d_call	v_call	clone_size	cdr3_nt	cdr3_aa
TRBJ2-2	-	TRBV19	few	TGTGCCAGTAATTCAGAAAGGGGTGCGGTCGGGGAGCTGTTTTTT	CASNSERGAVGELFF
TRBJ2-7	TRBD2	TRBV5-1	-	TGCGCCAGCAGCTTGGGCGGGGGGTACTACGAGCAGTACTTC	CASSLGGGYYEQYF
TRBJ2-5	TRBD2	TRBV2	-	TGTGCCAGCAGTGAATGGATGCTAGCGGGGGGCCGGGAGACCCAGTACTTC	CASSEWMLAGGRETQYF
TRBJ1-6	TRBD1	TRBV2	-	TGTGCCAGCCATACAGGGGTGAAGAATTCACCCCTCCACTTT	CASHTGVKNSPLHF
TRBJ2-3	TRBD1	TRBV25-1	-	TGTGCCAGCAGTGAATCTTGGGACAGAGATACGCAGTATTTT	CASSESWDRDTQYF
TRBJ1-1	-	TRBV7-8	few	TGTGCCAGCAGCTCATTCCTGCCGTCAGGCATGGCTTTCTTT	CASSSFLPSGMAFF
TRBJ1-1	-	TRBV4-1	-	TGCGCCAGCAGCCAGGGCAGGCGAACTTTCTTT	CASSQGRRTFF
TRBJ2-1	TRBD2	TRBV14	-	TGTGCCAGCAGCCCGGGACTAGCGGGGGGCCCCGCTAACTACAATGAGCAGTTCTTC	CASSPGLAGGPANYNEQFF
TRBJ1-6	-	TRBV6-5	-	TGTGCCAGCAGTTATGCGGGTTGGTCACCCCTCCACTTT	CASSYAGWSPLHF
TRBJ1-5	TRBD1	TRBV28	-	TGTGCCAGCAGTCCCGGACAGGGGGCGGGTCAGCCCCAGCATTTT	CASSPGQGAGQPQHF
TRBJ2-3	-	TRBV13	-	TGTGCCAGCAGCCCACTGGGTCCGGGTACGCAGTATTTT	CASSPLGPGTQYF
TRBJ1-2	TRBD1	TRBV6-5	few	TGTGCCAGCGGACAGGAGACGACCAATATCTATGGCTACACCTTC	CASGQETTNIYGYTF
TRBJ2-1	-	TRBV6-1	-	TGTGCCAGCAGCGACAGCAATGAGCAGTTCTTC	CASSDSNEQFF
TRBJ2-3	TRBD2	TRBV4-2	-	TGTGCCAGCAGTCGACTAGCGGGGGGGAGCACAGATACGCAGTATTTT	CASSRLAGGSTDTQYF
TRBJ2-2	-	TRBV5-1	-	TGCGCCAGCAGCTTCCTTTCCTTCACCGGGGAGCTGTTTTTT	CASSFLSFTGELFF
TRBJ2-5	-	TRBV29-1	-	TGCAGCGCCCTGACTGTCGGCGAGACCCAGTACTTC	CSALTVGETQYF
TRBJ2-7	-	TRBV28	few	TGTGCCAGCACTGAGCCCGACAGTCAGCTATACGAGCAGTACTTC	CASTEPDSQLYEQYF
TRBJ2-1	TRBD1	TRBV11-3	few	TGTGCCAGCAGCTTAGGGCGGGACAGGGGGGCCCGCGGCTCCTACAATGAGCAGTTCTTC	CASSLGRDRGARGSYNEQFF
TRBJ1-1	TRBD1	TRBV28	once	TGTGCCAGCAGCCTACAGGGGAGTGAAGCTTTCTTT	CASSLQGSEAFF
TRBJ2-2	TRBD2	TRBV4-2	-	TGTGCCAGCAGCCAAGGGGCAGGGACTAGCGACACCGGGGAGCTGTTTTTT	CASSQGAGTSDTGELFF
TRBJ2-5	TRBD2	TRBV4-2	few	TGTGCCAGCAGCCAAGATTCCCGTCTAACTAGCGGGGAGCCGGTGACCCAAGAGACCCAGTACTTC	CASSQDSRLTSGEPVTQETQYF
TRBJ1-2	-	TRBV2	few	TGTGCCAGCAGTGAAACCCCGACGGGCTATGGCTACACCTTC	CASSETPTGYGYTF
TRBJ1-1	-	TRBV19	few	TGTGCCAGCCGATATAAGGGGACTGAAGCTTTCTTT	CASRYKGTEAFF
TRBJ2-5	-	TRBV10-3	-	TGTGCCATCAGTGAGCTAGAGGGTTGGGAGACCCAGTACTTC	CAISELEGWETQYF
TRBJ2-7	TRBD2	TRBV4-2	-	TGTGCCAGCAGCCAAGTGGGAGGGCTAGCGGGGGGGCCGTGGGGCTCCTACGAGCAGTACTTC	CASSQVGGLAGGPWGSYEQYF
TRBJ1-1	-	TRBV5-6	-	TGTGCCAGCAGCTTGGGAAGACAGAGTTCAGCTTTCTTT	CASSLGRQSSAFF
TRBJ2-7	-	TRBV6-4	once	TGTGCCAGCAGTGATCCGGGATCGTCCTACGAGCAGTACTTC	CASSDPGSSYEQYF
TRBJ1-2	-	TRBV6-5	-	TGTGCCAGCAGGTCACAGGGAGGGGGAGGCTACACCTTC	CASRSQGGGGYTF
TRBJ2-5	-	TRBV25-1	-	TGTGCCAGCAGTGAACTAGCGATGTACCAAGAGACCCAGTACTTC	CASSELAMYQETQYF
TRBJ2-5	-	TRBV7-9	once	TGTGCCAGCAGCTCCCCAACGGGACATACGGAGACCCAGTACTTC	CASSSPTGHTETQYF
TRBJ2-1	TRBD2	TRBV7-9	few	TGTGCCAGCAGCGCACTAGCGGGGGACTACAATGAGCAGTTCTTC	CASSALAGDYNEQFF
TRBJ1-2	TRBD1	TRBV5-6	-	TGTGCCAGTCGGACAGTAGCAGGGGGTGGCTACACCTTC	CASRTVAGGGYTF
TRBJ1-4	-	TRBV6-1	-	TGTGCCAGCAGCGCAGGGGAAGGTGAAAAACTGTTTTTT	CASSAGEGEKLFF
TRBJ2-1	TRBD1	TRBV15	few	TGTGCCACCAGCAGCGACAGGGCCTACAATGAGCAGTTCTTC	CATSSDRAYNEQFF
TRBJ2-5	TRBD1	TRBV4-1	few	TGCGCCAGCAGCCGCCGGGACAGGGGTCTAGGGATGGGTCAAGAGACCCAGTACTTC	CASSRRDRGLGMGQETQYF
TRBJ2-5	-	TRBV7-7	-	TGTGCCAGCAGCGGTGGCCTGCGGGAGACCCAGTACTTC	CASSGGLRETQYF
TRBJ2-3	TRBD2	TRBV5-1	-	TGCGCCAGCAGCTCAACGGTACTAGCGGGCCTCACAGATACGCAGTATTTT	CASSSTVLAGLTDTQYF
TRBJ2-7	TRBD1	TRBV11-3	-	TGTGCCAGCAGCTGGGACAGGTACCACGAGCAGTACTTC	CASSWDRYHEQYF
TRBJ1-5	-	TRBV7-9	-	TGTGCCAGCAGAGACCATGGCGGGCCCCAGCATTTT	CASRDHGGPQHF
TRBJ1-4	TRBD1	TRBV9	-	TGTGCCAGCAGCGTAGCTTCCGGACGGGGGGACAGGGTTAATGAAAAACTGTTTTTT	CASSVASGRGDRVNEKLFF
TRBJ2-3	-	TRBV5-1	-	TGCGCCAGCAGACGAGCCGGTTCAGATACGCAGTATTTT	CASRRAGSDTQYF
TRBJ2-3	-	TRBV4-1	few	TGCGCCAGCAGCCAACTCAGCGGGTTCAGTACGCAGTATTTT	CASSQLSGFSTQYF
TRBJ1-1	-	TRBV28	-	TGTGCCAGCACCCCTAGGGGGGGGTTCACTGAAGCTTTCTTT	CASTPRGGFTEAFF
TRBJ2-1	TRBD1	TRBV11-1	-	TGTGCCAGCAGAATAGGACAGGGCTTCTACAATGAGCAGTTCTTC	CASRIGQGFYNEQFF
TRBJ1-1	TRBD1	TRBV7-2	-	TGTGCCAGCAGCATCAGGGGGCGTGTTACTGAAGCTTTCTTT	CASSIRGRVTEAFF
TRBJ2-3	-	TRBV28	-	TGTGCCAGCAGCCCCCTGGGGGCGGGGGCCCTTACAGATACGCAGTATTTT	CASSPLGAGALTDTQYF
TRBJ2-7	TRBD2	TRBV7-9	-	TGTGCCAGCAGCTTAGCGCTTTCGACTAGCGGGGGGCGAGTGTACTTC	CASSLALSTSGGRVYF
TRBJ1-4	TRBD1	TRBV2	-	TGTGCCAGCAGACAGGGGGCAGGTGCAACTAATGAAAAACTGTTTTTT	CASRQGAGATNEKLFF
TRBJ1-6	TRBD1	TRBV28	-	TGTGCCAGCAGTCCCTACCCCGGACAGGGTGGGAATTCACCCCTCCACTTT	CASSPYPGQGGNSPLHF
TRBJ2-5	-	TRBV19	once	TGTGCCAGTAGTCCCCCCACCATCAGGGGTTCTCGAGAGACCCAGTACTTC	CASSPPTIRGSRETQYF
TRBJ1-2	-	TRBV29-1	-	TGCAGCGTCCGTAGGGGGTCAGGTGGGGGCTATGGCTACACCTTC	CSVRRGSGGGYGYTF
TRBJ1-4	TRBD1	TRBV15	-	TGTGCCACCAGCAGAGACAGGGGGAATGAAAAACTGTTTTTT	CATSRDRGNEKLFF
TRBJ2-5	TRBD2	TRBV28	-	TGTGCCAGCAGTTTATTAGCGGGGGTGAAAGAGACCCAGTACTTC	CASSLLAGVKETQYF
TRBJ2-2	-	TRBV9	-	TGTGCCAGCAGCGTAACGGGACAGAACACCGGGGAGCTGTTTTTT	CASSVTGQNTGELFF
TRBJ2-7	-	TRBV15	-	TGTGCCACCAGCAGGAAAACAGGGAACGAGCAGTACTTC	CATSRKTGNEQYF
TRBJ2-5	-	TRBV28	-	TGTGCCAGCAGACATGGGGGGTCGGAGACCCAGTACTTC	CASRHGGSETQYF
TRBJ1-5	-	TRBV2	once	TGTGCCAGCAATAGTAACGAGAATCAGCCCCAGCATTTT	CASNSNENQPQHF
TRBJ2-5	-	TRBV28	-	TGTGCCAGCAGTTTGGGTCGACAAACCGTAATGGGGACCCAGTACTTC	CASSLGRQTVMGTQYF
TRBJ1-1	-	TRBV7-9	-	TGTGCCAGCAGCTTAACAGTTGGGGAAGCTTTCTTT	CASSLTVGEAFF